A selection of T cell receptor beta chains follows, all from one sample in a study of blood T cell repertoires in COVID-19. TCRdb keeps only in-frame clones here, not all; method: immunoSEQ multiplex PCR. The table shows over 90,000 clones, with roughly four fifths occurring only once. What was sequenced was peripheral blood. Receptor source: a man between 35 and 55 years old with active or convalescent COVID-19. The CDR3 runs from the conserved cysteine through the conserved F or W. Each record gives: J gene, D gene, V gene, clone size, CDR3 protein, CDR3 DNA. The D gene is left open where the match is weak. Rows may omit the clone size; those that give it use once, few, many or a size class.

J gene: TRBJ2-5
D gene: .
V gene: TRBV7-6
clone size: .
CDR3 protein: CASSLKVGGGPQTQYF
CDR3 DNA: TGTGCCAGCAGCTTAAAAGTGGGGGGGGGCCCTCAGACCCAGTACTTC

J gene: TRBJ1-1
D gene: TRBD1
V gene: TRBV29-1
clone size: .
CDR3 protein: CSVQGQGTEAFF
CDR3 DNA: TGCAGCGTTCAGGGACAGGGCACTGAAGCTTTCTTT

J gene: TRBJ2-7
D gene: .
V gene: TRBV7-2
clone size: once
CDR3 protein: CASSLAQGRVHEQYF
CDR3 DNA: TGTGCCAGCAGCTTAGCCCAGGGAAGAGTCCACGAGCAGTACTTC

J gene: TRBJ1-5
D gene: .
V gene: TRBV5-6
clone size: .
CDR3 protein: CASTLRGVSNQPQHF
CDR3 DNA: TGTGCCAGCACCCTACGAGGTGTTAGCAATCAGCCCCAGCATTTT

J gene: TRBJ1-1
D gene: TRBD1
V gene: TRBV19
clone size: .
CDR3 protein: CASRDRYTEAFF
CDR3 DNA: TGTGCCAGTCGGGACAGATACACTGAAGCTTTCTTT

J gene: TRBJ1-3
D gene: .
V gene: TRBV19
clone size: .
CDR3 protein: CASHPEGSSGNTIYF
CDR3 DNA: TGTGCCAGCCACCCCGAGGGCAGCTCTGGAAACACCATATATTTT

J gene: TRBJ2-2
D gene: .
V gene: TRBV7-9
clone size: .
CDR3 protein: CASSPQLNTGELFF
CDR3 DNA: TGTGCCAGCAGCCCACAGTTGAACACCGGGGAGCTGTTTTTT

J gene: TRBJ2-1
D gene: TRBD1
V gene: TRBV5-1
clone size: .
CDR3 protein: CASSPPQGVSYNEQFF
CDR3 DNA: TGCGCCAGCAGCCCACCACAGGGGGTATCCTACAATGAGCAGTTCTTC

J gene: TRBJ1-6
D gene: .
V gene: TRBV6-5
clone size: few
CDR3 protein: CASSQGYNSPLHF
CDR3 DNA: TGTGCCAGCAGTCAGGGGTATAATTCACCCCTCCACTTT

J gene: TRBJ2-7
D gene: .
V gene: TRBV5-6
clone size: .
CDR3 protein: CASSEGSYEQYF
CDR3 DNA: TGTGCCAGCAGCGAGGGATCCTACGAGCAGTACTTC

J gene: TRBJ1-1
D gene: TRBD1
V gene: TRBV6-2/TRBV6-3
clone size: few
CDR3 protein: CASSYSMTGGLRNTEAFF
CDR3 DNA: TGTGCCAGCAGTTACTCAATGACAGGGGGCTTGCGGAACACTGAAGCTTTCTTT

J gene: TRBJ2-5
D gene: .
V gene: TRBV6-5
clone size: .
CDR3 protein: CASNRNRVETQYF
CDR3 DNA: TGTGCCAGCAACCGAAACAGGGTTGAGACCCAGTACTTC

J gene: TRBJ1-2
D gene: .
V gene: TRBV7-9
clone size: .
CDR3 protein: CASSEGQLANYGYTF
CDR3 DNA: TGTGCCAGCTCGGAAGGACAGCTAGCTAACTATGGCTACACCTTC

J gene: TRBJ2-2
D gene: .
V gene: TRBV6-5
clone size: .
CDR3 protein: CASRVVTRNTGELFF
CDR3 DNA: TGTGCCAGCAGGGTAGTCACTAGAAACACCGGGGAGCTGTTTTTT

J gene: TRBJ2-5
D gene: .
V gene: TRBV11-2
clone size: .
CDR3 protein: CASSMAGEETQYF
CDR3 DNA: TGTGCCAGCAGCATGGCAGGGGAAGAGACCCAGTACTTC

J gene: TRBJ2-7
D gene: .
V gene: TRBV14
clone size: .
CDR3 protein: CASSQEGVGPYEQYF
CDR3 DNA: TGTGCCAGCAGCCAAGAAGGGGTAGGGCCCTACGAGCAGTACTTC

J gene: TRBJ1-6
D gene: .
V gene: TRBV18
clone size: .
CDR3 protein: CASSPGANSPLHF
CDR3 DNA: TGTGCCAGCTCACCGGGGGCTAATTCACCCCTCCACTTT

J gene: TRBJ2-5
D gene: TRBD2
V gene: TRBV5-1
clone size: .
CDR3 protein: CASSRPSGGQETQYF
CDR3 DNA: TGCGCCAGCAGCAGACCTAGCGGGGGGCAAGAGACCCAGTACTTC

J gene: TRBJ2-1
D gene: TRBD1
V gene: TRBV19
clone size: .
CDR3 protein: CASGLWGQGVHEQFF
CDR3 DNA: TGTGCCAGTGGACTATGGGGACAGGGAGTCCATGAGCAGTTCTTC

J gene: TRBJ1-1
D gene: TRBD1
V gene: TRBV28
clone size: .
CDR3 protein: CASSSRQGGNTEAFF
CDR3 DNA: TGTGCCAGCAGTTCCCGACAGGGTGGCAACACTGAAGCTTTCTTT

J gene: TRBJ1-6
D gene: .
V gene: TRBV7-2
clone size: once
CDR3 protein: CASSPTPHNSPLHF
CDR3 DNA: TGTGCCAGCAGCCCAACACCTCATAATTCACCCCTCCACTTT

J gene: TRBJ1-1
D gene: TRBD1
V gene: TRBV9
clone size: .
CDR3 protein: CASSSRSTGDTEAFF
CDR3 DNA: TGTGCCAGCAGCTCCAGATCTACAGGGGACACTGAAGCTTTCTTT

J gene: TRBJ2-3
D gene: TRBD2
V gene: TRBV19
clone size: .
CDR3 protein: CASRVGLAGADTQYF
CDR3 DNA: TGTGCCAGTAGGGTGGGACTAGCGGGGGCCGATACGCAGTATTTT

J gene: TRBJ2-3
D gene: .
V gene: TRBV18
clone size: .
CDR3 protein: CASSLGAPTDTQYF
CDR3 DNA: TGTGCCAGCTCACTTGGGGCACCCACAGATACGCAGTATTTT

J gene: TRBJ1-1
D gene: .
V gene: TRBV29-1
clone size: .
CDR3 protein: CSVEEGTNTEAFF
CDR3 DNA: TGCAGCGTTGAGGAGGGAACGAACACTGAAGCTTTCTTT

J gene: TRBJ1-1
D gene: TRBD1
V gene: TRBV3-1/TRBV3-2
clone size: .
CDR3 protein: CASSQDSVGNRGQNTEAFF
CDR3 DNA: TGTGCCAGCAGCCAAGATTCGGTGGGAAACAGGGGGCAGAACACTGAAGCTTTCTTT

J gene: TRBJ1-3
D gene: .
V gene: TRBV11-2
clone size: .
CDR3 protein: CASSYLEGPGNTIYF
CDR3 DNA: TGTGCCAGCAGCTACCTGGAGGGGCCTGGAAACACCATATATTTT

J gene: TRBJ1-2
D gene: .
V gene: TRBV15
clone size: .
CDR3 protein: CATSFQEVGYTF
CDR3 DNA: TGTGCCACCAGCTTTCAAGAGGTGGGCTACACCTTC

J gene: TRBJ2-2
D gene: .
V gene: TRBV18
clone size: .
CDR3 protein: CASSPILGLSSGELFF
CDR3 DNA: TGTGCCAGCTCGCCCATCCTAGGACTCTCATCCGGGGAGCTGTTTTTT

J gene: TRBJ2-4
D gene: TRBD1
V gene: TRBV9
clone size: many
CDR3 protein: CASSVGDRVENIQYF
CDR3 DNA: TGTGCCAGCAGCGTAGGCGACAGGGTGGAAAACATTCAGTACTTC

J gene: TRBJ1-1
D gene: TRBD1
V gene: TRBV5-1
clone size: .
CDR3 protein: CASSPGTGRMNTEAFF
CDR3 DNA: TGCGCCAGCAGCCCGGGGACAGGGCGTATGAACACTGAAGCTTTCTTT

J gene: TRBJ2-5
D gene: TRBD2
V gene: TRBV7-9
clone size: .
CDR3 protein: CASSQLGSGGPETQYF
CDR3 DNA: TGTGCCAGCAGCCAGCTCGGGAGCGGGGGTCCGGAGACCCAGTACTTC

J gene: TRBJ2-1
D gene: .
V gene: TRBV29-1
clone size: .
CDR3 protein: CSVGASDYNEQFF
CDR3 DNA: TGCAGCGTTGGGGCTAGCGATTACAATGAGCAGTTCTTC

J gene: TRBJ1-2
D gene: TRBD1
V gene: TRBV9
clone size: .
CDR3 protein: CASSVGQGSYGYTF
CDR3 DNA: TGTGCCAGCAGCGTAGGACAGGGCTCCTATGGCTACACCTTC

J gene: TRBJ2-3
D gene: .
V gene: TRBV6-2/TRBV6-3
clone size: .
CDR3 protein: CASSYRGAGDTQYF
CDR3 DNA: TGTGCCAGCAGTTACCGGGGGGCCGGAGATACGCAGTATTTT

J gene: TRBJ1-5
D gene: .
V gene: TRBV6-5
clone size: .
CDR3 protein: CASSYGRGQPQHF
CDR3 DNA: TGTGCCAGCAGTTACGGAAGGGGTCAGCCCCAGCATTTT

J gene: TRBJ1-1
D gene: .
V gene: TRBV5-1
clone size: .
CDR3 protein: CASSRDWRNTEAFF
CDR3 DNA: TGCGCCAGCAGCCGGGACTGGAGAAACACTGAAGCTTTCTTT

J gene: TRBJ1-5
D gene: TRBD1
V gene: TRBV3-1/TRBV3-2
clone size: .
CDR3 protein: CASSQESAGGTNQPQHF
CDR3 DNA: TGTGCCAGCAGCCAAGAGTCGGCAGGGGGCACCAATCAGCCCCAGCATTTT

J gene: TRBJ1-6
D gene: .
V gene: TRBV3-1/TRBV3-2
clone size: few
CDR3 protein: CASSQDRGVYNSPLHF
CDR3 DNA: TGTGCCAGCAGCCAAGACAGGGGCGTTTATAATTCACCCCTCCACTTT

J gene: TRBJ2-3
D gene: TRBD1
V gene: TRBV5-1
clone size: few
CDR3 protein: CASSLATGRTDTQYF
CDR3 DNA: TGCGCCAGCAGCTTGGCGACAGGGCGCACAGATACGCAGTATTTT

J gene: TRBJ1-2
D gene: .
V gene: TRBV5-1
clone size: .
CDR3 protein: CASSLVPGDYGYTF
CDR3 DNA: TGCGCCAGCAGCTTGGTTCCGGGGGACTATGGCTACACCTTC

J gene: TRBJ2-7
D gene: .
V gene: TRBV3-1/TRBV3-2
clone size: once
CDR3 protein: CASSQDQTRTYEQYF
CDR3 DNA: TGTGCCAGCAGCCAAGATCAGACTCGTACCTACGAGCAGTACTTC

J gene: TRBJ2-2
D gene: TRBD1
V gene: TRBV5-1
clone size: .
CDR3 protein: CASSYLTGVNTGELFF
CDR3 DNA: TGCGCCAGCAGCTACTTGACAGGGGTTAACACCGGGGAGCTGTTTTTT

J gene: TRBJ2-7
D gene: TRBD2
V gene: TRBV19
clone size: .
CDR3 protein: CASSMGLFGYEQYF
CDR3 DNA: TGTGCCAGTAGTATGGGACTATTTGGGTACGAGCAGTACTTC

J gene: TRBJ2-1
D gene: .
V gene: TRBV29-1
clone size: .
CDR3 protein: CSVVWGDSYNEQFF
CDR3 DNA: TGCAGCGTTGTATGGGGGGATAGCTACAATGAGCAGTTCTTC

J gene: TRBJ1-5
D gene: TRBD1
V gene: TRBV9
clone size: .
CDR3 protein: CASSADRDRGNQPQHF
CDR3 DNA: TGTGCCAGCAGCGCCGACCGGGACAGGGGCAACCAGCCCCAGCATTTT

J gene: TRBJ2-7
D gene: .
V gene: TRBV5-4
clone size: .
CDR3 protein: CASSLASFEQYF
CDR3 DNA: TGTGCCAGCAGCTTGGCGAGCTTCGAGCAGTACTTC

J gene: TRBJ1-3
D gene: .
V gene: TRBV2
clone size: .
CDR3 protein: CASRLGGRGNTIYF
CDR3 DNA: TGTGCCAGCAGGTTGGGGGGGCGCGGAAACACCATATATTTT

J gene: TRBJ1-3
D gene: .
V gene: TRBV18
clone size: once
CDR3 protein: CASSPPYSGNTIYF
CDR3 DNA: TGTGCCAGCTCACCACCGTACTCTGGAAACACCATATATTTT

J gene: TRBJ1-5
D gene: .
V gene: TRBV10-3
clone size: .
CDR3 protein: CAISESPSGGNQPQHF
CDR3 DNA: TGTGCCATCAGTGAGTCCCCCTCAGGGGGCAATCAGCCCCAGCATTTT

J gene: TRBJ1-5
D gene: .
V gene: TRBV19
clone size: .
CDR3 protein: CASSFPRGHNQPQHF
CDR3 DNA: TGTGCCAGTAGTTTCCCCAGGGGCCACAATCAGCCCCAGCATTTT